The present entry profiles one TCR beta chain with its context. Clones were sequenced by immunoSEQ multiplex PCR, and TCRdb holds only the in-frame ones, with some missing. The sample holds around 180,000 clones, 88% seen once. The data derive from a study of T cell responses to AZD1222 COVID-19 vaccine. CDR3 length equals 12 residues. Germline CDR1 SGHTA, CDR2 FQGNSA. Trimming stripped 9 bases from V and 2 bases from J, with 9 bases between. The rearrangement links TRBV7-2 to TRBJ2-3, with D perhaps being TRBD1 or TRBD2 (5 bases each). The clonotype originates from an adult who received the AZD1222 COVID-19 vaccine. The sequencing here drew on peripheral blood, taken 28 days after the second AZD1222 dose. CDR3 in amino acids: CASEGHTDTQYF. As DNA, the CDR3 is TGTGCCAGTGAGGGGCACACAGATACGCAGTATTTT.